This T cell receptor beta chain was identified during a study of Ad26.COV2.S vaccination and SARS-CoV-2 variants. Background on the study: COV1001, an Ad26.COV2.S trial, supplied this vaccine-arm donor. The study gave Ad26.COV2.S intramuscularly, once or twice 56 days apart. General observations from the study: Vaccinees reportedly had broad spike-specific CD8+ and CD4+ T cell responses. There was a possibility that the TCR breadth and depth analyses underestimated total T cell responses.

The CDR3 is 15 residues long. Germline V gene lookup returns CDR1 LNHDA and CDR2 SQIVND (reference sequence). V gave up 2 bases and J gave up 8 bases, with 13 bases separating them. Of note for this clone: What it recognizes is unknown.

Sequencing was performed with immunoSEQ multiplex PCR; in TCRdb, only in-frame clones are kept and a portion is missing. The data contain about 680,000 clones, roughly 90% of them seen just once; the ten biggest clones take up over 1.3%. The sample's treatment: around 19 received Ad26.COV2.S at low or high dose, single or two shots; about five received placebo; per-sample allocation not given. Sampling took place 63 days after the first vaccine or placebo injection. This sequence joins TRBV19 and TRBJ1-6; tentatively, D is TRBD1 (5 bases). The clonotype comes from a person between 18 and 59 years old who received the Ad26.COV2.S COVID-19 vaccine or a placebo. Sequenced material: peripheral blood, taken in a trial of Ad26.COV2.S vaccine versus placebo. Here the CDR3 reads CASSIMVGGDSPLHF. Here the CDR3 DNA reads TGTGCCAGTAGTATAATGGTTGGGGGTGATTCACCCCTCCACTTT.